The T cell receptor (beta chain) under discussion was sequenced for a study of radiotherapy plus CTLA-4 blockade in lung cancer. The CDR3 sequence is 13 residues long. The V and J ends lost 5 bases and 4 bases respectively, with 12 bases between them. Germline V gene lookup returns CDR1 SGHAT and CDR2 FQNNGV. Ipilimumab CTLA-4 blockade and focal radiation were given to patients with chemo-refractory metastatic non-small-cell lung cancer. The method was immunoSEQ multiplex PCR; TCRdb's version includes in-frame clones alone and lacks a portion of them. The data hold 90,000 or so clones, with roughly four fifths observed a single time.

This clonotype originated in a human donor with non-small cell lung cancer who had stable disease on radiotherapy plus ipilimumab. This specimen was peripheral blood, taken from a patient treated with radiotherapy plus ipilimumab. This chain uses TRBV11-2 with TRBJ2-7; perhaps TRBD1 as D (5 bases). The CDR3 DNA is TGTGCCAGCAGCCTAGGCAGGGCTTACGAGCAGTACTTC. Translation: CASSLGRAYEQYF.